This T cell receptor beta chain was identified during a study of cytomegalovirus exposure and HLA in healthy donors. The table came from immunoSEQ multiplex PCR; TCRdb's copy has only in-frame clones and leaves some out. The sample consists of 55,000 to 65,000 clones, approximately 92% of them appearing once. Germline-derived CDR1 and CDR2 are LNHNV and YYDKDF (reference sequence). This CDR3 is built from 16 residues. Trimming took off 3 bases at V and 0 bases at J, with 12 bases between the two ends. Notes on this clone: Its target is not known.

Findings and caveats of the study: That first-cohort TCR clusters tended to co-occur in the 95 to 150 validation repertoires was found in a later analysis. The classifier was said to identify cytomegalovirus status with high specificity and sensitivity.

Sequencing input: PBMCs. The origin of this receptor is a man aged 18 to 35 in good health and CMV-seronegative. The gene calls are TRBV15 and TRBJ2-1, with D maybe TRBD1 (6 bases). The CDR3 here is CATSSLRTVSYNEQFF. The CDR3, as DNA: TGTGCCACCAGCAGCCTCAGGACAGTCTCCTACAATGAGCAGTTCTTC.